Given below is one T cell receptor (beta chain) in context. Its antigen is not known. The data were taken from a study of blood T cells in healthy people across ages. The length of the CDR3 is 14 residues. Germline CDR1 reads DFQATT; CDR2 reads SNEGSKA (reference sequence). V lost 0 bases and J lost 8, with 16 bases in between. With a J-beta primer mix and a sample-barcoded 5' primer, a second PCR ran about 7 to 12 cycles. Each of the cDNA molecules was tagged by a template-switch adaptor with 12 random nucleotides. MiXCR was run by TCRdb on the 5' RACE reads, yielding one entry per CDR3 protein. Seen here are roughly 830,000 distinct CDR3 sequences, around 62% observed once, and the top ten hold about a quarter. Broader study findings: Getting older went along with TCR beta diversity per million T cells dropping roughly linearly. A greater number of naive CD4+ cells and higher diversity distinguished long-lived donors from aged donors.

At least 6.5 million PBMCs were isolated per sample. Material for sequencing was blood. The origin of this receptor is a man aged 25-40 years in good health. The chain employs TRBV20-1 and TRBJ1-2; possible D gene TRBD1, 5 bases. The CDR3 coding sequence is TGCAGTGCTAGAGAGCTTGGGGCAACTTGGGGCTACACCTTC. Translated, it gives CSARELGATWGYTF.